This T cell receptor (beta chain) was retrieved from a study of cytomegalovirus exposure and HLA in healthy donors (dated by TCRdb to the late 2010s). About the study as a whole: An earlier analysis of 587 of the donors reported approximately 280 Gb of sequence data and around 110 million unique TCR beta sequences obtained from about 179 million T cells. A separate validation cohort of approximately 130 different subjects was used in addition to the roughly 640-subject first cohort. In an earlier analysis of roughly 540 of the donors, high-throughput TCR beta sequencing was used to judge whether each TCR beta V gene segment behaved as functional or pseudogenic. Using immunosequencing, the study profiled T cell repertoires from around 680 subjects and related those repertoires to cytomegalovirus serostatus. Class I and class II HLA loci were covered by the typing at four-digit resolution. In a later analysis, previously published TCR beta repertoires from about 640 donors were re-analyzed and high-resolution HLA genotyping was added so that TCR occurrence patterns could be studied. The number of donors typed differed by locus, with roughly 620-630 for A, B, C, DRB1 and DQB1, 522 for DQA1, about 610 for DPA1, and approximately 470 for DPB1. Five DR-DQ haplotypes were handled as single units for association and clustering because linkage in the cohort was strong. Among the approximately 400 genotyped donors, around 81% belonged to the genetic ancestry cluster associated with self-reported Caucasian donors. A later genetic analysis took genome-wide SNP genotypes for about three fifths of the 666 donors and used that subset as a discovery cohort. The study aimed to test whether signatures of past pathogen exposure could be identified by cataloging public T cell receptors. Every repertoire in the discovery cohort had been generated on one and the same sequencing platform. An early release that covered roughly 600 HLA-typed donors contained 300 to 350 gigabases of sequencing data and about 93 million unique TCR sequences. To predict cytomegalovirus infection status, the study brought together high-throughput TCR immunosequencing, statistical association of individual TCRs with disease status, and machine learning. Donor age, sex, ethnicity and CMV serostatus were compiled alongside the repertoire data. Across some 400 genotyped donors of the cohort, an average of roughly 250,000 unique TCR beta nucleotide sequences per donor were sequenced, and roughly 20% of those sequences were non-productive. Rather than using new phenotypic data, the later analysis identified candidate immune exposures from TCR beta sequences and from how often those sequences occurred across donors.

Here is what the overall study found, with its caveats: Compared with equally common non-associated chains, HLA-associated TCR beta chains in a later analysis were more clonally expanded and had lower generation probabilities. The 87-base-pair reads could not distinguish some IMGT-functional V segments, including TRBV6-2 and TRBV6-3, so those segments were excluded. Because HLA typing was missing for some donors at each locus, association tests included only the typed subset. Broadly in line with IMGT annotations, most TCR beta V segments showed up in productive rearrangements about 87% or about 30% of the time in an earlier analysis of 587 of the donors. The study gave a list of about 150 TCR beta chains associated with cytomegalovirus. V-gene and J-gene trimming of TCR beta chains was associated with a missense DCLRE1C variant in a later genetic analysis, and the association was replicated in an independent cohort. Linkage disequilibrium might explain the correlated functional status among segregating V segments, but an unknown experimental factor could not be excluded. In a later analysis, the rate of TCR association differed among HLA loci, with DRB1 alleles having the most associated TCRs and HLA-C alleles having the fewest. At a false discovery rate of 0.05, a later analysis linked around 17,000 TCR beta sequences to specific HLA alleles. A few of the identified cytomegalovirus-associated TCR beta chains were confirmed in vitro to be specific for cytomegalovirus antigens. Because counts were too low, about 17 rarely observed V segments, including chromosome 9 orphons, were excluded from the earlier analysis of some 590 of the donors. A later analysis reported that several top co-occurrence clusters appeared linked to parvovirus B19, influenza, CMV and Epstein-Barr virus. It was suggested by the authors that the approach could potentially be generalized to other disease states and immunological phenotypes. Most TCR sequences were observed very rarely across donors, whereas some public TCRs were present in many individuals. The only immune exposure information available for the cohort was CMV serostatus. When HLA alleles, especially DR and DQ, strongly co-occurred, TCR associations were difficult to assign to individual alleles. A further reported finding was that TCR beta sequences accurately predicted the HLA-A and HLA-B alleles for most subjects in the first cohort. In a later genetic analysis, fewer N-insertions in productive TCRs were reported among donors in an Asian-associated ancestry cluster than the 666-donor mean. Sequencing depth was assumed to be roughly uniform across donors in the presence/absence analyses, though that assumption may not hold. A later analysis found that most CMV-associated TCR beta chains appeared HLA-restricted, with HLA associations seemingly driven largely by CMV exposure. The classifier was reported to diagnose cytomegalovirus status with high specificity and sensitivity in both the original and validation cohorts. A group of highly shared sequence variants was considered likely to be a technical artifact of the sequencing pipeline. The cohort was sequenced for TCR beta chains only, and without alpha or paired-chain data the features that could be detected were limited.

Preparation of the library involved the immunoSEQ multiplex PCR assay. For the multiplex PCR, a mixture combining 60 forward primers for TCR Vbeta segments and 13 reverse primers for TCR Jbeta segments was used. A multiplex PCR assay on genomic DNA amplified the CDR3 region of rearranged TCR beta genes. The Illumina HiSeq System was used to sequence the amplified TCR beta libraries as 87-base-pair reads. On the authors' methods: Across the 500 to 700 repertoires, a later analysis counted 75 million to 90 million unique TCR beta chains, around 10 million of which were shared by at least two donors. To remove PCR and sequencing errors, raw reads were error-corrected and collapsed into unique sequences using a nearest-neighbor algorithm that merged closely related sequences. CDR3 sequences were aligned to IMGT reference sequences to assign V, D and J gene segments. For a sequence to be retained, a match of at least six nucleotides to both a V gene segment and a J gene segment was required. Rearrangements were classified as productive when the CDR3 lacked stop codons and remained in frame with V and J, and all other rearrangements were classified as non-productive. CDR3 was defined by IMGT convention, running from the second conserved V-encoded cysteine to the conserved J-encoded phenylalanine. In an earlier analysis of around 570 of the donors, sequences lacking an unambiguous match to a single V gene segment were excluded. An earlier analysis of 500 to 700 of the donors classified V segments as functional when productive rearrangements were above 56.7% and as segregating when the standard deviation between donors was above 5%. A statistical classification framework was built for diagnosing cytomegalovirus status from the catalog of TCR beta chain sequences. In a later analysis, V and J genes were assigned by comparing TCR nucleotide sequences against IMGT/GENE-DB human TR gene sequences. A later analysis assigned CDR3 sequences and most-parsimonious VDJ recombination scenarios with the TCRdist pipeline. In a later analysis, each TCR beta chain was defined by its CDR3 amino acid sequence together with its V-gene family, and reads lacking a unique V-gene family were excluded. In a later analysis, 500 to 700 highly shared, low-generation-probability nucleotide sequences were removed to address suspected cross-contamination and a sequencing artifact. In a later analysis, a clonal expansion index was calculated for each public chain from normalized within-repertoire ranks of inferred template counts. A later analysis computed generation probabilities with a VDJ recombination model fitted to out-of-frame rearrangements, and checked the results against IGoR. In a later analysis, hypergeometric tests were used to score TCR-TCR, TCR-HLA and TCR-CMV co-occurrence, with a repertoire-size bias correction applied to TCR pairs. A later analysis estimated false discovery rates by permuting HLA or CMV assignments 20 times. In a later analysis, co-occurring TCRs were grouped with DBSCAN, and TCRdist sequence similarity was added when clustering was performed within HLA-allele-positive subsets. Repertoires with fewer than 30,000 or more than 120,000 public chains, plus five repertoires with anomalous nucleotide sharing, were excluded from co-occurrence clustering. TCRdb retrieved this table from immuneACCESS and kept in-frame rearrangements only. Not all clones are present; in checked studies, unresolved V genes account for under half, and no reason is known for the remainder. D and trimming were read from the DNA, whereas the V and J calls and clone size are those reported in that table. This sample has around 150,000 clones in its table, and about 79% of those were observed once. The ten largest clones add up to 11% to 15% of the sample.

A note on this clone: It has no known antigen specificity. No much larger clone exists at a distance of one base, and base qualities are not known.

V ends up 4 bases short and J 8 bases short, with an unmatched junction base count of 13. There are 15 amino acids in the CDR3, from cysteine to phenylalanine inclusive. This entry keeps only the CDR3 DNA: 45 bases, framed from base 1. Based on the germline V gene, the CDR1 and CDR2 sequences are MDHEN and SYDVKM. In total, roughly 670 healthy bone marrow donors made up the cohort. All cohort members were sampled while nominally healthy, although unrecorded immune exposures were likely present. The donor was CMV seropositive and belonged to the group of around 300 seropositive cohort members. Each donor provided a peripheral blood sample, and peripheral blood mononuclear cells were used for TCR beta sequencing. Genomic DNA extraction from the blood cell samples was performed with the Qiagen DNeasy Blood Extraction Kit.

The source of this sequence is a man in his fifties in good health and CMV-seropositive. The source material was PBMCs. The sequence is built from TRBV28 and TRBJ1-2, with 7 central nucleotides matching TRBD1. The nucleotides are TGTGCCAGCAGTTCCCTGACTACAGGGGATGACGGCTACACCTTC. Translated, this gives CASSSLTTGDDGYTF.